Listed below are T cell receptor beta chains from one sample, sequenced in a study of shared clonotypes between healthy human individuals. Profiled with immunoSEQ multiplex PCR; TCRdb holds only in-frame clones, not every one. The table includes some 2.1 million clones, about 95% detected once. The sample taken for sequencing was naive CD8+ T cells sorted from blood. The receptors come from a man younger than 35 in good health. The CDR3 runs from the conserved cysteine through the conserved F or W. The D gene is left open where the match is weak. Rows may omit the clone size; those that give it use once, few, many or a size class.

V,J,D,size,CDR3,DNA
TRBV27,TRBJ2-5,.,.,CASSPEGPQEETQYF,TGTGCCAGCAGTCCCGAGGGGCCCCAAGAGGAGACCCAGTACTTC
TRBV28,TRBJ2-7,TRBD1,.,CASSFWQGAYEQYF,TGTGCCAGCAGTTTTTGGCAGGGGGCCTACGAGCAGTACTTC
TRBV27,TRBJ2-3,.,.,CASSSRWIGGVRDTQYF,TGTGCCAGCAGTTCAAGGTGGATCGGAGGGGTACGGGATACGCAGTATTTT
TRBV7-9,TRBJ2-5,TRBD2,.,CASSPEGLAPSARWTQYF,TGTGCCAGCAGCCCTGAGGGACTAGCGCCTAGCGCACGTTGGACCCAGTACTTC
TRBV5-1,TRBJ2-1,.,.,CASSLMAGTGNEQFF,TGCGCCAGCAGCTTGATGGCAGGGACTGGCAATGAGCAGTTCTTC
TRBV10-2,TRBJ1-6,TRBD1,once,CASSEGTGGNSPLHF,TGCGCCAGCAGTGAAGGGACAGGAGGTAATTCACCCCTCCACTTT
TRBV13,TRBJ2-1,.,once,CASTRTGHSYNEQFF,TGTGCCAGCACCCGGACCGGTCACTCCTACAATGAGCAGTTCTTC
TRBV5-6,TRBJ2-7,.,.,CASSFGGSSYEQYF,TGTGCCAGCAGCTTTGGCGGCAGCTCCTACGAGCAGTACTTC
TRBV28,TRBJ1-6,.,.,CASNPVSYNSPLHF,TGTGCCAGCAATCCGGTCTCCTATAATTCACCCCTCCACTTT
TRBV11-2,TRBJ2-6,.,.,CASSLDRPVGGANVLTF,TGTGCCAGCAGCTTAGATCGCCCCGTTGGTGGGGCCAACGTCCTGACTTTC
TRBV10-2,TRBJ1-2,.,.,CASSESSQAPLWGYTF,TGCGCCAGCAGTGAGTCGTCCCAGGCTCCCCTCTGGGGCTACACCTTC
TRBV7-9,TRBJ2-3,TRBD2,.,CASSLTGGPIYSPYF,TGTGCCAGCAGTCTAACGGGAGGGCCAATTTACTCTCCGTATTTT
TRBV20-1,TRBJ2-7,.,.,CSAGEQYF,TGCAGTGCGGGTGAGCAGTACTTC
TRBV4-3,TRBJ2-1,.,.,CASSLGPGYEQFF,TGCGCCAGCAGCCTCGGCCCCGGCTATGAGCAGTTCTTC
TRBV10-3,TRBJ2-7,.,.,CAIRTGQAYEQYF,TGTGCCATCAGAACGGGACAAGCCTACGAGCAGTACTTC
TRBV9,TRBJ2-7,TRBD1,.,CASSAGDSHYEQYF,TGTGCCAGCAGCGCTGGGGACAGTCACTACGAGCAGTACTTC
TRBV2,TRBJ2-7,.,.,CASSEVGQYYEQHF,TGTGCCAGCAGTGAGGTGGGCCAGTACTACGAGCAGCACTTC
TRBV7-3,TRBJ2-3,.,once,CASSLTGIDTQYF,TGTGCCAGCAGCCTTACGGGGATAGATACGCAGTATTTT
TRBV6-1,TRBJ1-5,TRBD1,.,CASSDRGGQPQHF,TGTGCCAGCTCGGACAGGGGCGGTCAGCCCCAGCATTTT
TRBV13,TRBJ2-7,.,.,CASSLRGRGYYEQYF,TGTGCCAGCAGCTTAAGAGGCAGGGGATACTACGAGCAGTACTTC
TRBV27,TRBJ2-2,TRBD2,.,CASSPRTSGVTGELFF,TGTGCCAGCAGTCCCAGGACTAGCGGGGTAACCGGGGAGCTGTTTTTT
TRBV30,TRBJ2-2,.,.,CAWSVHGPGELFF,TGTGCCTGGAGTGTCCACGGGCCCGGGGAGCTGTTTTTT
TRBV29-1,TRBJ1-2,TRBD1,.,CSVAQQGTGYGYTF,TGCAGCGTAGCACAACAGGGGACTGGCTATGGCTACACCTTC
TRBV4-1,TRBJ2-5,.,once,CASSQDTVWEETQYF,TGCGCCAGCAGCCAAGACACAGTCTGGGAAGAGACCCAGTACTTC
TRBV28,TRBJ1-6,.,once,CASSFEDWGSPLHF,TGTGCCAGCAGCTTTGAAGACTGGGGCTCACCCCTCCACTTT
TRBV4-1,TRBJ2-7,.,.,CASSQDQSGVVAYEQYF,TGCGCCAGCAGCCAAGATCAATCAGGGGTTGTAGCCTACGAGCAGTACTTC
TRBV7-9,TRBJ2-2,.,few,CASSPPGELFF,TGTGCCAGCAGCCCCCCCGGGGAGCTGTTTTTT
TRBV7-9,TRBJ2-1,.,.,CASSQGGSSYNEQFF,TGTGCCAGCAGCCAAGGGGGGAGTTCCTACAATGAGCAGTTCTTC
TRBV10-1,TRBJ2-2,TRBD1,once,CASRTGVTGELFF,TGCGCCAGCAGGACAGGGGTCACCGGGGAGCTGTTTTTT
TRBV5-1,TRBJ2-2,TRBD1,.,CASSFEGTAGELFF,TGCGCCAGCAGCTTTGAAGGGACAGCCGGGGAGCTGTTTTTT
TRBV5-4,TRBJ1-1,TRBD1,.,CASSSGTGGFTGAFF,TGTGCCAGCAGCTCGGGGACAGGGGGGTTTACTGGAGCTTTCTTT
TRBV5-1,TRBJ2-7,.,.,CASSYNRVEQYF,TGCGCCAGCAGCTACAACAGGGTTGAGCAGTACTTC
TRBV6-6,TRBJ1-2,.,.,CASSSGAGDYGYTF,TGTGCCAGCAGTTCCGGAGCAGGGGACTATGGCTACACCTTC
TRBV4-1,TRBJ2-5,.,.,CASSQDTEETQYF,TGCGCCAGCAGCCAAGATACGGAAGAGACCCAGTACTTC
TRBV6-5,TRBJ1-1,.,.,CASSYSRALNTEAFF,TGTGCCAGCAGTTACTCGAGGGCCCTGAACACTGAAGCTTTCTTT
TRBV10-2,TRBJ2-2,.,.,CASTRVDTGELFF,TGCGCCAGCACCAGGGTCGACACCGGGGAGCTGTTTTTT
TRBV18,TRBJ2-7,.,.,CASSPFGGDEQYF,TGTGCCAGCTCACCATTTGGGGGCGACGAGCAGTACTTC
TRBV2,TRBJ1-4,TRBD1,once,CASSDPGTGIIGEKLFF,TGTGCCAGCAGTGACCCAGGGACAGGGATCATCGGTGAAAAACTGTTTTTT
TRBV28,TRBJ2-7,.,.,CASSFAGLAYEQYF,TGTGCCAGCAGTTTTGCGGGACTGGCCTACGAGCAGTACTTC
TRBV9,TRBJ2-2,.,.,CASSVAVGISVTGELFF,TGTGCCAGCAGCGTAGCCGTTGGGATCTCGGTCACCGGGGAGCTGTTTTTT
TRBV23-1,TRBJ1-3,.,.,CAKGEEKVDTIYF,TGCGCGAAAGGGGAAGAGAAAGTGGACACCATATATTTT
TRBV9,TRBJ2-1,TRBD2,.,CASSVEGLAGNEQFF,TGTGCCAGCAGCGTAGAGGGGCTAGCGGGGAATGAGCAGTTCTTC
TRBV2,TRBJ1-6,.,.,CASSETGLESNSPLHF,TGTGCCAGCAGTGAAACAGGGTTAGAGAGTAATTCACCCCTCCACTTT
TRBV4-1,TRBJ2-7,TRBD1,.,CASSQETGTGFYEQYF,TGCGCCAGCAGCCAAGAGACCGGGACAGGGTTCTACGAGCAGTACTTC
TRBV5-1,TRBJ2-1,TRBD2,.,CASSLIAGGPDDNEQFF,TGCGCCAGCAGCTTGATAGCGGGAGGGCCAGATGACAATGAGCAGTTCTTC
TRBV6-6,TRBJ2-2,TRBD2,.,CASSLLAEHTGELFF,TGTGCCAGCAGCTTACTAGCGGAGCACACCGGGGAGCTGTTTTTT
TRBV27,TRBJ1-6,.,.,CASTTLGWTGGNSPLHF,TGTGCCAGCACAACACTCGGGTGGACCGGTGGGAATTCACCCCTCCACTTT
TRBV7-6,TRBJ2-5,.,.,CASSYGTPPMYQETQYF,TGTGCCAGCAGCTACGGGACTCCTCCTATGTACCAAGAGACCCAGTACTTC
TRBV5-1,TRBJ2-7,.,.,CASSLVATYEQYF,TGCGCCAGCAGCTTGGTGGCTACCTACGAGCAGTACTTC
TRBV27,TRBJ2-3,TRBD2,.,CASRGTSGGQVTSTDTQYF,TGTGCCAGCAGGGGGACTAGCGGGGGCCAAGTAACTAGCACAGATACGCAGTATTTT
TRBV5-6,TRBJ1-2,.,once,CASSTKGSGYTF,TGTGCCAGCAGCACGAAGGGAAGTGGCTACACCTTC
TRBV28,TRBJ2-7,.,.,CASSSNPPKNNSYEQYF,TGTGCCAGCAGTTCCAACCCACCCAAAAATAACTCCTACGAGCAGTACTTC
TRBV7-9,TRBJ2-5,.,.,CASSVKEETQYF,TGTGCCAGCAGCGTCAAGGAAGAGACCCAGTACTTC
TRBV7-2,TRBJ2-3,.,once,CASSGGTVYTDTQYF,TGTGCCAGCAGCGGAGGGACGGTTTACACAGATACGCAGTATTTT